These T cell receptor beta chains were read from a single sample in a study of high-grade serous ovarian cancer treatment subgroups. Sequencing was performed with immunoSEQ multiplex PCR; in TCRdb, only in-frame clones are kept and a portion is missing. The table lists 10,000 to 12,000 clones, more than 65% of them singletons. The specimen was tumor tissue. These receptors all stem from a human donor with high-grade serous ovarian cancer. Each CDR3 is given with its conserved first and last residue. A D gene is named only where the DNA matches it firmly. Not every row has a clone size; where given, it reads once, few, many or a size class.

V	D	size	J	DNA	CDR3
TRBV19	.	.	TRBJ2-1	TGTGCCAGTAGTATATCCTTCACCGCAGGGAATGAGCAGTTCTTC	CASSISFTAGNEQFF
TRBV7-2	.	medium-sized	TRBJ1-2	TGTGCCAGCAGCCCCAGTAATCGCCGGTATGGCTACACCTTC	CASSPSNRRYGYTF
TRBV14	TRBD1	.	TRBJ2-3	TGTGCCAGCAGCCACGAGACAGGGGTAAAGAGCACAGATACGCAGTATTTT	CASSHETGVKSTDTQYF
TRBV11-2	.	once	TRBJ2-1	TGTGCCAGCAGCATCACTTTAGCGGCACCTGTCTACAATGAGCAGTTCTTC	CASSITLAAPVYNEQFF
TRBV7-3	.	medium-sized	TRBJ1-2	TGTGCCAGCAGCCCCACTCCGGGGGCAGGCTACACCTTC	CASSPTPGAGYTF
TRBV5-1	.	.	TRBJ1-4	TGCGCCAGCAGCTTGGGACAGTCGGGCAATGAAAAACTGTTTTTT	CASSLGQSGNEKLFF
TRBV6-1	.	.	TRBJ1-4	TGTGCCACCTACCTCGGACGTGAAAAACTGTTTTTT	CATYLGREKLFF
TRBV6-5	.	.	TRBJ2-5	TGTGCCAGCAGATCGGGACGGTTGGAAGAGACCCAGTACTTC	CASRSGRLEETQYF
TRBV7-9	.	.	TRBJ2-7	TGTGCCAGCAGCCCCAGGTATTCCTACGAGCAGTACTTC	CASSPRYSYEQYF
TRBV5-6	TRBD2	.	TRBJ2-1	TGTGCCAGCAGCTTACTAGCGGGAGTGAGCAATGAGCAGTTCTTC	CASSLLAGVSNEQFF
TRBV5-1	TRBD1	.	TRBJ2-4	TGCGCCAGCAGCCCGGACAGGGGCCAAAACATTCAGTACTTC	CASSPDRGQNIQYF
TRBV6-5	.	.	TRBJ1-3	TGTGCCAGCAGTTACCGCCGACTGGACTCTGGAAACACCATATATTTT	CASSYRRLDSGNTIYF
TRBV7-2	.	medium-sized	TRBJ2-2	TGTGCCAGCAGCACTAAGACAGGTCCCGGGGAGCTGTTTTTT	CASSTKTGPGELFF